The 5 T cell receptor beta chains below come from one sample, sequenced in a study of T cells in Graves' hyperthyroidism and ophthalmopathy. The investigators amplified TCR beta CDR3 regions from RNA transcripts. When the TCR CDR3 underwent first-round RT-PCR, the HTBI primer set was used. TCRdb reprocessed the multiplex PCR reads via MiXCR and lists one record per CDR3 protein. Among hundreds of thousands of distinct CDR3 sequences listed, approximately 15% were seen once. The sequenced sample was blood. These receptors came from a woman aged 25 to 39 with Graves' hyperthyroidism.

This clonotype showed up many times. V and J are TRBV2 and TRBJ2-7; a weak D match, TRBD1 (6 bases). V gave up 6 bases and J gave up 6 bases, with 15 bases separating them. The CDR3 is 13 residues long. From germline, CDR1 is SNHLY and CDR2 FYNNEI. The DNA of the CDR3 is TGTGCCAGCAGGGGAATACAGGGCGGCGAGCAGTACTTC. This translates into CASRGIQGGEQYF.

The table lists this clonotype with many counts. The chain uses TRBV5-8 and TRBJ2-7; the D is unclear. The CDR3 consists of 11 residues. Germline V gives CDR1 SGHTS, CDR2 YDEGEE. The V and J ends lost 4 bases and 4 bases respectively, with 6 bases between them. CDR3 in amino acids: CASSPMYEQYF. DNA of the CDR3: TGTGCCAGCAGCCCGATGTACGAGCAGTACTTC.

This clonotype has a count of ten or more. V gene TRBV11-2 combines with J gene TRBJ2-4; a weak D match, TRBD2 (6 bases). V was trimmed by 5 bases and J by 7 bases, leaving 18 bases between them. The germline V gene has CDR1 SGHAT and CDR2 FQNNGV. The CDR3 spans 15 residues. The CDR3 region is CASSEGVSGVNIQYF. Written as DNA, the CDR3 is TGTGCCAGCAGCGAGGGAGTCTCGGGGGTTAACATTCAGTACTTC.

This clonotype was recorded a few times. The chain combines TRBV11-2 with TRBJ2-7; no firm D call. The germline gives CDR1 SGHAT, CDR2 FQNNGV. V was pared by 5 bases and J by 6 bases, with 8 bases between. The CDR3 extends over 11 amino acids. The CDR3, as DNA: TGTGCCAGCAGCGCCTCGTTCGAGCAGTACTTC. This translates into CASSASFEQYF.

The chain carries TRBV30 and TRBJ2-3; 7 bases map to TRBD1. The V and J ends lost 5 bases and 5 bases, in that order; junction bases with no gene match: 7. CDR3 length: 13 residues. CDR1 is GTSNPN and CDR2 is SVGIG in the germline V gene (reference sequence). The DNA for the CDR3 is TGTGCCTGGTCCACAGGGGCGGAAGATACGCAGTATTTT. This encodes CAWSTGAEDTQYF.